Presented here are 10 T cell receptor beta chains from one specimen sequenced in a study of CD8 T cells in Susac syndrome. Random hexamers served to reverse transcribe about 0.5 to 1 ug RNA. TCRdb reprocessed the immunoSEQ multiplex PCR reads via MiXCR and lists one record per CDR3 protein. Of about 210,000 distinct CDR3 sequences listed, approximately 95% are singletons. The sequencing sample was made of CD4+ T cells from PBMCs. All receptors come from a human donor with multiple sclerosis.

This chain uses TRBV20-1 with TRBJ2-7; a possible D gene is TRBD2 (5 bases). CDR3 length equals 14 residues. V gave up 3 bases and J gave up 4 bases, with 16 bases separating them. Germline loops: CDR1 DFQATT, CDR2 SNEGSKA (reference sequence). In DNA form, the CDR3 reads TGCAGTGCTAGGTCGGCAGGAGGTCCTTACGAGCAGTACTTC. This encodes CSARSAGGPYEQYF.

This chain links TRBV2 with TRBJ1-4; D is possibly TRBD1 (5 bases). The CDR3 runs 13 residues. Per germline, CDR1 SNHLY and CDR2 FYNNEI. V lost 6 bases to trimming and J lost 7 bases, with 12 bases between them. In DNA, the CDR3 is TGTGCCAGCAGAGGAACAGGATCTGAAAAACTGTTTTTT. This sequence encodes CASRGTGSEKLFF.

The rearrangement uses TRBV3-1 and TRBJ2-7; TRBD2 is a possible D gene (5 bases). The V end lost 3 bases, the J end lost 6 bases, and 12 bases lay between the germline ends. The CDR3 loop spans 13 amino acids. Germline CDR1 reads LGHDT; CDR2 reads YNNKEL (reference sequence). The CDR3, as DNA: TGTGCCAGCAGCCACGTGAGGGCCGCCGAGCAGTACTTC. It encodes CASSHVRAAEQYF.

The chain links TRBV9 to TRBJ2-1; 8 bases are shared with TRBD2. Unmatched junction bases numbered 10, after V lost 4 bases and J lost 7 bases. The CDR3 extends over 15 amino acids. The germline CDR1 and CDR2 sequences are SGDLS and YYNGEE. The CDR3 nucleotides are TGTGCCAGCAGCCCCCCAGCGGGGGTGATTAATGAGCAGTTCTTC. Encoded protein: CASSPPAGVINEQFF.

The sample holds a few counts of this clonotype. V and J are TRBV5-1 and TRBJ2-1; D is ambiguous. This CDR3 contains 13 residues. Germline CDR1 reads SGHRS; CDR2 reads YFSETQ. Deletions cut 0 bases from V and 6 bases from J, with 7 bases between. CDR3 bases: TGCGCCAGCAGCTTGGGTCTGGTCAATGAGCAGTTCTTC. This translates into CASSLGLVNEQFF.

V is TRBV30 and J is TRBJ2-7; 9 bases line up with TRBD1. CDR1 is GTSNPN and CDR2 is SVGIG in the germline V gene (reference sequence). The CDR3 is made up of 15 amino acids. The V and J ends lost 7 bases and 2 bases, in that order; junction bases with no gene match: 12. The CDR3 DNA is TGTGCCTACATGAACCGGGACAGGGTGACCTACGAGCAGTACTTC. Translated: CAYMNRDRVTYEQYF. Looking up the rest from reference TRBV30 and TRBJ2-7 gives the full variable domain: SQTIHQWPATLVQPVGSPLSLECTVEGTSNPNLYWYRQAAGRGLQLLFYSVGIGQISSEVPQNLSASRPQDRQFILSSKKLLLSDSGFYLCAYMNRDRVTYEQYFGPGTRLTVT.

The chain employs TRBV9 and TRBJ2-1; D could derive from TRBD1 or TRBD2 (5 bases each). Germline V gene data show CDR1 as SGDLS and CDR2 as YYNGEE. The CDR3 is 13 residues long. V lost 4 bases and J lost 3, with 8 bases in between. CDR3 sequence: CASSQGVYNEQFF. CDR3 DNA: TGTGCCAGCAGCCAGGGAGTCTACAATGAGCAGTTCTTC.

V is TRBV20-1 and J is TRBJ1-6; 8 bases map to TRBD1. Germline CDR1 DFQATT, CDR2 SNEGSKA (reference sequence). This CDR3 has 14 residues. With V trimmed by 5 bases and J by 8 bases, 8 bases remained unmatched. CDR3: CSAGTGAPHSPLHF. The CDR3 bases are TGCAGTGCTGGGACAGGCGCTCCCCATTCACCCCTCCACTTT.

The gene calls are TRBV9 and TRBJ1-1; D not certain. Germline V gene lookup returns CDR1 SGDLS and CDR2 YYNGEE. Trimming left V 2 bases short and J 0 bases short, with 5 bases between. This CDR3 is 13 amino acids long. CDR3 coding DNA: TGTGCCAGCAGCGTTTTTGTGAACACTGAAGCTTTCTTT. It specifies CASSVFVNTEAFF.

This sequence joins TRBV29-1 and TRBJ1-6, with D unclear. In germline, CDR1 is SQVTM, CDR2 ANQGSEA. This CDR3 has 13 amino acids. Trimming left V 6 bases short and J 5 bases short, with 11 bases between. This CDR3 reads CSVSRSDNSPLHF. In DNA form, the CDR3 reads TGCAGCGTGAGTCGCAGTGATAATTCACCCCTCCACTTT. The whole variable domain, remainder taken from reference TRBV29-1 and TRBJ1-6, is SAVISQKPSRDICQRGTSLTIQCQVDSQVTMMFWYRQQPGQSLTLIATANQGSEATYESGFVIDKFPISRPNLTFSTLTVSNMSPEDSSIYLCSVSRSDNSPLHFGNGTRLTVT.